A single sample gave rise to the 2 T cell receptor beta chains below, sequenced in a study of shared clonotypes between healthy human individuals (dated by TCRdb to the early 2020s). Libraries were built with the immunoSEQ multiplex PCR assay. TCRdb took this table from immuneACCESS and kept in-frame rearrangements with V and J called. Such tables lack part of the clones; where checked against another copy, unresolved V genes explain under half of the gap, and the rest is unexplained. Recorded for this sample are around 980,000 clones; 75% to 80% of them occurred a single time. 0.61% of the sample comes from the top ten. The specimen was memory CD4+ T cells from PBMCs. This specimen's cell subset or site label, interpreted: CD45RA-negative fraction. These receptors all stem from a man aged 18 to 30 in good health. Some clones in this sample may be carry-over from other donors' samples.

The chain is built from TRBV5-1 and TRBJ1-3, with D hard to call. The CDR3 consists of 14 residues. V shed 0 bases and J shed 8 bases, with 12 bases lying between them. CDR1 and CDR2 from the germline V gene are SGHRS and YFSETQ. This CDR3 reads CASSLVATSDTIYF. CDR3 bases: TGCGCCAGCAGCTTGGTCGCTACCTCGGACACCATATATTTT.

The chain is built from TRBV19 and TRBJ2-1, with D perhaps matching TRBD1 (5 bases). Germline V CDR1 and CDR2: LNHDA, SQIVND (reference sequence). With 3 bases removed from V and 2 bases from J, the gap between germline ends came to 8 bases. The CDR3 runs to 14 residues. CDR3 bases: TGTGCCAGTAGTATGGCAGGGCCCTACAATGAGCAGTTCTTC. It is translated as CASSMAGPYNEQFF.